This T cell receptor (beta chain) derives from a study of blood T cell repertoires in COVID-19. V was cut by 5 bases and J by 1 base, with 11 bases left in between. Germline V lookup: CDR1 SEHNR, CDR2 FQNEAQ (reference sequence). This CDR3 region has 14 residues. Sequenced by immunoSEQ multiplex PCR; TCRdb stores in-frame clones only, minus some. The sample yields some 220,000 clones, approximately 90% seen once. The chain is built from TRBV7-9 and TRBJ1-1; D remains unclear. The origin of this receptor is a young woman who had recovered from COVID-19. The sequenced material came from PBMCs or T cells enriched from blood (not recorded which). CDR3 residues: CASSQRAANTEAFF. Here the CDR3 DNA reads TGTGCCAGCAGCCAGCGGGCAGCGAACACTGAAGCTTTCTTT. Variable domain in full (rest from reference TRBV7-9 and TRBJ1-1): DTGVSQNPRHKITKRGQNVTFRCDPISEHNRLYWYRQTLGQGPEFLTYFQNEAQLEKSRLLSDRFSAERPKGSFSTLEIQRTEQGDSAMYLCASSQRAANTEAFFGQGTRLTVV.